This TCR beta chain appears in the sequencing data of a study of T-cell reconstitution after alpha-beta-depleted transplantation in children. The library targeted TCRbeta and was prepared with unique molecular identifiers. TCRdb re-analysed the PCR reads in MiXCR, keeping a single row per CDR3 protein. The table lists hundreds of thousands of distinct CDR3 sequences, roughly a sixth of them singletons, with roughly two fifths in the top ten. This clonotype was found a few times. Its target is not known. Findings and limits, study-wide: Expanded clones from the graft, numbering several hundred, reportedly supplied alpha-beta T cells about two months after transplant. A year had passed since transplant, and T-cell counts and diversity by then came mostly from newly produced T cells. At day 60, the high TCRbeta diversity found in some patients originated from recipient T cells and thymic progenitors that had survived.

V dropped 5 bases and J dropped 4 bases, with 8 bases sitting between them. Germline CDR1 SQVTM, CDR2 ANQGSEA. The CDR3 extends over 12 amino acids. The sequence came from a male patient aged 2 to 9 who had a stem cell transplant for acute lymphoblastic leukemia, so the T cells may come from the graft donor. The rearrangement uses TRBV29-1 and TRBJ2-2; D gene ambiguous. Sequenced material: PBMCs, mostly from graft donor cells, taken 360 days after TCRalphabeta/CD19-depleted stem cell transplant. The CDR3: CSVWGITGELFF. In DNA, the CDR3 is TGCAGCGTTTGGGGTATCACCGGGGAGCTGTTTTTT.